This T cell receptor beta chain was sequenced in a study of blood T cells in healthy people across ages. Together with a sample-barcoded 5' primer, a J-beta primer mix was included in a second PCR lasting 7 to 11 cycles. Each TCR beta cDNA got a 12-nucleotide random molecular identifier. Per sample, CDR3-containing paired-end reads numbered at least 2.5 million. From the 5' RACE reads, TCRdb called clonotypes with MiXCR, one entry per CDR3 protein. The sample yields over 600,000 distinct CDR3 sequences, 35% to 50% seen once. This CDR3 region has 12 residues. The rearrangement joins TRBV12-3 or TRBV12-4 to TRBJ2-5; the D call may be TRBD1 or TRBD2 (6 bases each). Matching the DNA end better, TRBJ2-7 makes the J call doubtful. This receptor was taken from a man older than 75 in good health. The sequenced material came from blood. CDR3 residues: CASGKGGYEQYF. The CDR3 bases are TGTGCCAGCGGAAAGGGGGGCTACGAGCAGTACTTC.